The 25 T cell receptor beta chains given below trace back to one sample, sequenced in a study of blood T cell repertoires in COVID-19 (dated by TCRdb to the early 2020s). Library method: the immunoSEQ multiplex PCR assay. TCRdb carries this immuneACCESS record with in-frame sequences only. Its versions omit some clonotypes, under half of them owing to an unresolved V gene in the studies checked, with the rest unexplained. In all, the sample holds roughly 120,000 clones, and less than 85% of those were seen once. 3.8% of the sample is held by the ten biggest clonotypes. Material for sequencing was peripheral blood. Receptor source: a woman older than 75 with acute or convalescent COVID-19.

This chain connects TRBV5-1 to TRBJ2-7; TRBD2 is a possible D gene (6 bases). Trimming removed 0 bases from V and 5 bases from J, with 12 bases in between. The CDR3 consists of 14 residues. CDR1 and CDR2 from the germline V gene are SGHRS and YFSETQ. CDR3 amino acids: CASSLDGRLNEQYF. For the CDR3, the DNA is TGCGCCAGCAGCTTGGACGGGAGACTTAACGAGCAGTACTTC.

The V and J genes are TRBV7-8 and TRBJ1-1; possibly TRBD1 for D (5 bases). From germline, CDR1 is SGHVS and CDR2 FQNEAQ. CDR3 length equals 14 residues. V lost 6 bases and J 6 bases, leaving 17 bases between the germline ends. This CDR3 reads CASRPRSGGPEAFF. The DNA of the CDR3 is TGTGCCAGCAGACCTAGGTCGGGGGGACCTGAAGCTTTCTTT.

The chain employs TRBV6-6 and TRBJ2-7; 11 bases match TRBD2. Germline-derived CDR1 and CDR2 are MNHNY and SVGAGI (reference sequence). Trimming removed 0 bases from V and 7 bases from J; junction bases left unmatched: 8. This CDR3 has 16 amino acids. The CDR3 protein is CASSYSTSGAAEEQYF. DNA of the CDR3: TGTGCCAGCAGTTACTCGACTAGCGGGGCGGCGGAGGAGCAGTACTTC.

In this sample, this clone turned up once. This chain links TRBV5-1 with TRBJ2-2; TRBD2 might be the D (6 bases). Germline V gene lookup returns CDR1 SGHRS and CDR2 YFSETQ. V lost 4 bases, J lost 3 bases, and 10 bases lay in between. CDR3 length: 14 amino acids. DNA for the CDR3: TGCGCCAGCAGCCTGCGGGGTTACACCGGGGAGCTGTTTTTT. This translates into CASSLRGYTGELFF.

The chain combines TRBV4-1 with TRBJ2-1; possible D gene TRBD1, 7 bases. Germline CDR1 MGHRA, CDR2 YSYEKL. Trimming took off 5 bases at V and 3 bases at J, with 17 bases between the two ends. This CDR3 has 16 residues. The CDR3 loop is CASSYPAGQSYNEQFF. In DNA, the CDR3 is TGCGCCAGCAGCTACCCCGCGGGACAGAGCTACAATGAGCAGTTCTTC.

V gene TRBV29-1 combines with J gene TRBJ2-1; TRBD2 is a possible D gene (5 bases). From germline, CDR1 is SQVTM and CDR2 ANQGSEA. The length of the CDR3 is 13 residues. Trimming pared 4 bases from V and 4 bases from J, leaving 11 bases between. Here the CDR3 DNA reads TGCAGCGTTGGACCGGGATCATACAATGAGCAGTTCTTC. Its protein is CSVGPGSYNEQFF.

This clone is a singleton in its sample. This chain connects TRBV19 to TRBJ2-2; TRBD2 matches at 10 bases. The J segment lost 4 bases and the V segment lost 5 bases, leaving 7 bases of the junction unmatched. CDR1 and CDR2 from the germline V gene are LNHDA and SQIVND (reference sequence). The CDR3 sequence is 16 residues long. The CDR3 spells CASSGPGTSVTGELFF. As DNA, the CDR3 is TGTGCCAGTAGTGGCCCCGGGACTAGCGTCACCGGGGAGCTGTTTTTT.

CDR3 loop: CASSRDQTYEQYF. In DNA form, the CDR3 reads TGCGCCAGCAGCCGAGACCAAACCTACGAGCAGTACTTC. V and J are TRBV4-3 and TRBJ2-7; D gene unclear. Germline V gives CDR1 LGHNA, CDR2 YSLEER. The V end lost 4 bases, the J end lost 2 bases, and 9 bases lay between the germline ends. CDR3 length equals 13 residues.

This chain joins TRBV5-1 and TRBJ2-7, with 13 bases lining up with TRBD2. Germline CDR1 reads SGHRS; CDR2 reads YFSETQ. The CDR3 contains 18 residues. Trimming removed 4 bases from V and 1 base from J; junction bases left unmatched: 11. CDR3 in amino acids: CASSKAGTSGVDSYEQYF. CDR3 DNA sequence: TGCGCCAGCAGCAAGGCCGGGACTAGCGGGGTAGATTCCTACGAGCAGTACTTC. The full variable domain, in which reference TRBV5-1 and TRBJ2-7 provide the parts outside the CDR3, is KAGVTQTPRYLIKTRGQQVTLSCSPISGHRSVSWYQQTPGQGLQFLFEYFSETQRNKGNFPGRFSGRQFSNSRSEMNVSTLELGDSALYLCASSKAGTSGVDSYEQYFGPGTRLTVT.

The chain carries TRBV9 and TRBJ2-1; 10 nucleotides agree with TRBD2. This CDR3 is built from 14 residues. CDR1 SGDLS and CDR2 YYNGEE come from the germline V gene. The V and J ends lost 0 bases and 9 bases, in that order; junction bases with no gene match: 3. The CDR3 coding sequence is TGTGCCAGCAGCGTAGTAGTAGCGGGGGGTGAGCAGTTCTTC. This codes for CASSVVVAGGEQFF.

V and J are TRBV18 and TRBJ1-2; D unresolved. CDR3 length equals 15 residues. The germline CDR1 and CDR2 sequences are KGHSH and LQKENI. Trimming pared 6 bases from V and 0 bases from J, leaving 14 bases between. The CDR3: CASSPSSIANYGYTF. Written as DNA, the CDR3 is TGTGCCAGCTCCCCTTCGAGCATAGCTAACTATGGCTACACCTTC.

The rearrangement uses TRBV5-1 and TRBJ2-1; perhaps TRBD1 as D (5 bases). Trimming cost V 0 bases and J 7 bases, with 17 bases left between them. Germline loops: CDR1 SGHRS, CDR2 YFSETQ. The CDR3 contains 16 residues. Written as DNA, the CDR3 is TGCGCCAGCAGCTTGGGAATAATCCCAGGGTCAAATGAGCAGTTCTTC. Translating it yields CASSLGIIPGSNEQFF.

V usage is TRBV12-3 or TRBV12-4 and J usage is TRBJ2-2, with D hard to call. This CDR3 is 13 amino acids long. V was shortened by 6 bases and J by 1 base, with 6 bases between the two germline ends. This CDR3 is CASRSRNTGELFF. The DNA for the CDR3 is TGTGCCAGCAGGAGTAGGAACACCGGGGAGCTGTTTTTT.

This chain joins TRBV7-9 and TRBJ1-1; possible D gene TRBD1, 5 bases. The V gene's germline CDR1 is SEHNR and CDR2 FQNEAQ (reference sequence). The CDR3 is made up of 13 amino acids. Trimming took off 4 bases at V and 10 bases at J, with 16 bases between the two ends. The DNA of the CDR3 is TGTGCCAGCAGCTACGGACAAGGGGCTGTAGCTTTCTTT. Translated: CASSYGQGAVAFF.

The chain carries TRBV5-6 and TRBJ1-1; the D gene is possibly TRBD1 (5 bases). The CDR3 consists of 14 residues. Trimming took 0 bases from V and 4 from J, leaving 10 bases between them. Germline V gene sequence: CDR1 SGHDT, CDR2 YYEEEE. The CDR3 DNA sequence: TGTGCCAGCAGCTTGGTCAGGGATGTCACTGAAGCTTTCTTT. This codes for CASSLVRDVTEAFF.

The J gene is TRBJ2-5, the V gene TRBV5-1; 12 positions match TRBD1. Trimming at V came to 2 bases and at J to 5 bases, leaving 7 bases not matched to a gene. The CDR3 consists of 16 residues. CDR1 and CDR2 (germline): SGHRS, YFSETQ. CDR3 sequence: CASSLRGTGGGETQYF. The CDR3 bases are TGCGCCAGCAGCTTAAGAGGGACAGGGGGCGGCGAGACCCAGTACTTC.

This clone was counted between two and nine times. This sequence joins TRBV30 and TRBJ1-1; 10 nucleotides line up with TRBD1. There are 19 residues in the CDR3. Germline CDR1 GTSNPN, CDR2 SVGIG (reference sequence). The junction had 20 bases not matched to a gene; V was cut back by 0 bases and J by 7 bases. This chain's CDR3 is CAWSVQASGRDRGRGEAFF. CDR3 nucleotides: TGTGCCTGGAGTGTACAAGCATCAGGCAGAGACAGGGGGCGCGGTGAAGCTTTCTTT.

This chain links TRBV19 with TRBJ1-1; 7 bases align to TRBD1. This CDR3 has 16 residues. J was trimmed by 1 base and V by 1 base; bases with no gene match: 6. From germline, CDR1 is LNHDA and CDR2 SQIVND (reference sequence). The DNA of the CDR3 is TGTGCCAGTAGTATAGGGCAGGGGGTTGAGAACACTGAAGCTTTCTTT. It yields the protein CASSIGQGVENTEAFF.

The genes are TRBV6-5 and TRBJ1-3; 8 bases line up with TRBD1. The CDR3 spans 15 residues. Germline V gene data show CDR1 as MNHEY and CDR2 as SVGAGI. Germline trimming cut 3 bases from V and 4 bases from J; bases unmatched to any gene: 5. DNA of the CDR3: TGTGCCAGCAGTTATTCGACAGGGGAAGGAAACACCATATATTTT. Translating gives CASSYSTGEGNTIYF.

The chain joins TRBV7-9 to TRBJ2-5, with 7 bases aligning to TRBD2. Germline V gives CDR1 SEHNR, CDR2 FQNEAQ (reference sequence). The CDR3 totals 13 residues. J gave up 6 bases and V 6 bases, and 7 bases lay outside the gene matches. The CDR3 DNA reads TGTGCCAGCAGTCTCGGGGGGATAAAGACCCAGTACTTC. It encodes CASSLGGIKTQYF.

This clone was seen a few times. The chain is built from TRBV11-3 and TRBJ2-7; 9 positions match TRBD1. The V and J ends lost 5 bases and 4 bases, in that order; junction bases with no gene match: 9. This CDR3 spans 15 amino acids. Germline V lookup: CDR1 SGHNT, CDR2 YENEEA. The CDR3 region has the DNA TGTGCCAGCAGCCCAGGGACAGGGCAATTTTACGAGCAGTACTTC. Encoded protein: CASSPGTGQFYEQYF.

The J gene is TRBJ2-5, the V gene TRBV7-2; 8 nucleotides agree with TRBD2. Germline CDR1 reads SGHTA; CDR2 reads FQGNSA. The CDR3 has 16 residues. V lost 2 bases, J lost 1 base, and 6 bases stayed unmatched. The CDR3 DNA is TGTGCCAGCAGCTTAAATTCGGGAGGGCCCCAAGAGACCCAGTACTTC. Translating gives CASSLNSGGPQETQYF.

The V call is TRBV12-3 or TRBV12-4, the J call TRBJ1-1, with no clear D. The CDR3 covers 11 residues. V lost 4 bases and J 11 bases, leaving 11 bases between the germline ends. The CDR3 loop reads CASSSGPGAFF. The CDR3 bases are TGTGCCAGCAGTTCGGGCCCGGGGGCTTTCTTT.

V usage is TRBV6-2 or TRBV6-3 and J usage is TRBJ2-3; 8 bases align to TRBD2. Losses at the gene ends were 4 bases for V and 2 bases for J; bases not matched to a gene: 20. Germline values: CDR1 MNHEY, CDR2 SVGEGT. The CDR3 length is 20 residues. CDR3 nucleotides: TGTGCCAGCAGTTCGGACCGAGCGGGAGAGAGGGAGAGGGCCACAGATACGCAGTATTTT. Protein sequence: CASSSDRAGERERATDTQYF.

In its sample, this clone was seen a few times. This chain links TRBV11-3 with TRBJ2-3; 11 nucleotides line up with TRBD2. The CDR3 runs to 17 residues. With 0 bases clipped from V and 6 bases from J, the junction kept 8 bases outside the gene matches. The germline V gene encodes CDR1 SGHNT and CDR2 YENEEA. In DNA, the CDR3 is TGTGCCAGCAGCTTAGAGGATACTAGCGGGAGTGTGGATACGCAGTATTTT. It is translated as CASSLEDTSGSVDTQYF. Full variable domain (missing parts from reference TRBV11-3 and TRBJ2-3): EAGVVQSPRYKIIEKKQPVAFWCNPISGHNTLYWYLQNLGQGPELLIRYENEEAVDDSQLPKDRFSAERLKGVDSTLKIQPAELGDSAVYLCASSLEDTSGSVDTQYFGPGTRLTVL.